This is a list of T cell receptor beta chains from one sample in a study of cytomegalovirus exposure and HLA in healthy donors. Sequencing was performed with immunoSEQ multiplex PCR; in TCRdb, only in-frame clones are kept and a portion is missing. In the table there are around 100,000 clones, roughly 73% of which are singletons. The sample consisted of PBMCs. The receptors here all came from a woman in her 30s in good health and CMV-seronegative. The CDR3 runs from the conserved cysteine through the conserved F or W. The order of the fields is CDR3 length, clone size, D gene, J gene, V gene, CDR3 protein, CDR3 DNA. A D gene is named only where the DNA matches it firmly. A row's size may be missing; if present it is once, few, many or a size class.

14,NA,NA,TRBJ1-1,TRBV4-1,CASSQALGGTEAFF,TGCGCCAGCAGCCAAGCTTTAGGGGGCACTGAAGCTTTCTTT
12,NA,NA,TRBJ1-2,TRBV7-2,CASSLPPYGYTF,TGTGCCAGCAGCCTACCCCCCTATGGCTACACCTTC
18,NA,TRBD1,TRBJ1-1,TRBV5-6,CASSRRGTGGIMNTEAFF,TGTGCCAGCAGCCGGCGGGGGACAGGAGGGATTATGAACACTGAAGCTTTCTTT
16,NA,TRBD1,TRBJ1-3,TRBV30,CAWSATGMSSGNTIYF,TGTGCCTGGAGTGCGACAGGGATGAGCTCTGGAAACACCATATATTTT
15,NA,NA,TRBJ2-7,TRBV5-1,CASSGDRSRAYEQYF,TGCGCCAGCAGCGGAGACAGGTCCCGCGCCTACGAGCAGTACTTC
13,NA,NA,TRBJ2-7,TRBV5-1,CASSHKGPYEQYF,TGCGCCAGCAGCCACAAGGGGCCCTACGAGCAGTACTTC
13,few,TRBD1,TRBJ1-1,TRBV27,CASSLTGATEAFF,TGTGCCAGCAGTTTAACAGGGGCCACTGAAGCTTTCTTT
16,NA,NA,TRBJ1-1,TRBV5-4,CASSLGVTVSNTEAFF,TGTGCCAGCAGCTTGGGGGTGACAGTATCGAACACTGAAGCTTTCTTT
13,NA,TRBD1,TRBJ1-1,TRBV6-5,CASSPLGQGRAFF,TGTGCCAGCAGTCCCCTCGGACAGGGCAGGGCTTTCTTT
15,NA,NA,TRBJ1-5,TRBV7-9,CASSRMSDRNQPQHF,TGTGCCAGCAGCAGGATGTCCGACAGGAATCAGCCCCAGCATTTT
16,NA,NA,TRBJ1-2,TRBV4-1,CASSQDFPMFFYGYTF,TGCGCCAGCAGCCAAGATTTTCCCATGTTTTTCTATGGCTACACCTTC
16,once,NA,TRBJ1-4,TRBV9,CASSVDGVAEGEKLFF,TGTGCCAGCAGCGTAGATGGGGTAGCGGAGGGTGAAAAACTGTTTTTT
14,NA,NA,TRBJ1-4,TRBV18,CASSPPEAGEKLFF,TGTGCCAGCTCACCACCGGAAGCGGGGGAAAAACTGTTTTTT
14,few,NA,TRBJ1-1,TRBV6-5,CASSALVTHTEAFF,TGTGCCAGCAGTGCCCTAGTAACCCACACTGAAGCTTTCTTT
17,NA,TRBD2,TRBJ2-3,TRBV13,CASSLEGSGKLTDTQYF,TGTGCCAGCAGCTTGGAGGGTAGCGGGAAATTAACAGATACGCAGTATTTT
17,NA,NA,TRBJ1-4,TRBV27,CASSFGGSWGANEKLFF,TGTGCCAGCAGTTTCGGGGGGTCTTGGGGGGCTAATGAAAAACTGTTTTTT
16,NA,TRBD1,TRBJ2-7,TRBV29-1,CSVVWGQGPPRHEQYF,TGCAGCGTTGTGTGGGGACAGGGGCCTCCCCGGCACGAGCAGTACTTC
16,NA,NA,TRBJ1-1,TRBV25-1,CASRPGGNRMNTEAFF,TGTGCCAGCAGACCCGGGGGGAACAGAATGAACACTGAAGCTTTCTTT
13,NA,NA,TRBJ2-7,TRBV5-6,CASSDRGYYEQYF,TGTGCCAGCAGCGATAGGGGATACTACGAGCAGTACTTC
16,NA,NA,TRBJ1-1,TRBV9,CASSPSFGGGNTEAFF,TGTGCCAGCAGCCCATCCTTTGGGGGAGGGAACACTGAAGCTTTCTTT
15,once,NA,TRBJ2-1,TRBV2,CASSELRDSYNEQFF,TGTGCCAGCAGTGAACTCCGAGACTCCTACAATGAGCAGTTCTTC
12,NA,NA,TRBJ2-2,TRBV11-3,CASSPSTGELFF,TGTGCCAGCAGCCCTTCCACCGGGGAGCTGTTTTTT
14,NA,TRBD1,TRBJ1-1,TRBV6-6,CASSLGQGISEAFF,TGTGCCAGCAGTTTGGGACAGGGTATTAGTGAAGCTTTCTTT
15,NA,NA,TRBJ1-6,TRBV7-8,CASSLVTGYDSPLHF,TGTGCCAGCAGCTTAGTCACAGGGTACGATTCACCCCTCCACTTT
16,NA,TRBD2,TRBJ2-5,TRBV5-6,CASSLLAGGPEETQYF,TGTGCCAGCAGCTTACTAGCGGGGGGGCCGGAGGAGACCCAGTACTTC
14,NA,NA,TRBJ2-3,TRBV10-3,CAISDRQSTDTQYF,TGTGCCATCAGTGACAGGCAGAGCACAGATACGCAGTATTTT
14,NA,NA,TRBJ1-1,TRBV2,CASSPGQTNTEAFF,TGTGCCAGCAGCCCCGGACAGACTAACACTGAAGCTTTCTTT
11,NA,NA,TRBJ1-1,TRBV25-1,CASSANTEAFF,TGTGCCAGCAGTGCTAACACTGAAGCTTTCTTT
13,NA,TRBD1,TRBJ1-2,TRBV6-6,CAGRGRSNYGYTF,TGTGCCGGCAGGGGGAGGTCGAACTATGGCTACACCTTC
15,NA,NA,TRBJ1-5,TRBV27,CASSLAGGRDQPQHF,TGTGCCAGCAGTTTAGCGGGGGGGCGAGATCAGCCCCAGCATTTT